Given below is one TCR beta chain in context. V dropped 6 bases and J dropped 5; count of bases not matched to a gene: 10. The CDR3 is 15 amino acids. Looked up from germline, CDR1 is SGHRS and CDR2 is YFSETQ. This sample stems from a study of blood T cell repertoires in COVID-19. Overall study: Sample material is recorded as cDNA or gDNA derived from T cells, B-cell-depleted T cells, or PBMCs.

Methods used by the authors: Quantification of nucleated cells was approximated via reference gene primer amplification. TCRdb's copy holds only in-frame clones and misses some; the assay was immunoSEQ multiplex PCR. V, J and clone size reflect that table, while D and trimming were determined from the DNA. The profile shows around 30,000 clones, 70% to 90% of them singletons. V is TRBV5-1 and J is TRBJ2-5; TRBD2 matches 10 bases. The sample was peripheral blood. This clonotype was sampled from a human donor in a cohort sampled during active COVID-19. The donor label of this sample is uncertain. The CDR3 loop reads CASTSSGRVHETQYF. DNA for the CDR3: TGCGCCAGCACCTCCAGCGGGAGGGTTCACGAGACCCAGTACTTC.